The next 27 T cell receptor beta chains were all read from a single sample in a study of blood T cell repertoires in COVID-19. Method: immunoSEQ multiplex PCR; TCRdb's copy keeps in-frame clones and lacks some. The sample carries roughly 200,000 clones, 80% to 90% recorded once. What was sequenced was PBMCs or T cells enriched from blood (not recorded which). These receptors came from a woman aged 40 to 49 with acute COVID-19.

The V gene is TRBV27, the J gene TRBJ2-1; D call uncertain. The CDR3 is 12 residues long. Per germline, CDR1 MNHEY and CDR2 SMNVEV (reference sequence). V was trimmed by 6 bases and J by 1 base, leaving 4 bases between them. The CDR3 nucleotides are TGTGCCAGCAGCCCTTCCTACAATGAGCAGTTCTTC. Translating it yields CASSPSYNEQFF.

V and J are TRBV15 and TRBJ2-7; D is possibly TRBD1 (6 bases). This CDR3 is built from 15 residues. V dropped 1 base and J dropped 2 bases, with 12 bases sitting between them. Germline CDR1 and CDR2: LNHNV and YYDKDF (reference sequence). CDR3 residues: CATSRGGQGTYEQYF. Written as DNA, the CDR3 is TGTGCCACCAGCAGAGGAGGGCAGGGGACCTACGAGCAGTACTTC.

The chain employs TRBV25-1 and TRBJ2-3; 8 positions match TRBD1. The length of the CDR3 is 15 residues. Germline assignment: CDR1 MGHDK and CDR2 SYGVNS. After removal of 1 base from V and 1 base from J, the junction contained 1 base not matched to a gene. The CDR3 nucleotides read TGTGCCAGCAGTGAATGGGGACAGGGCACAGATACGCAGTATTTT. Amino acid sequence: CASSEWGQGTDTQYF.

The chain employs TRBV7-6 and TRBJ1-2, with D possibly TRBD1 on 5 matching bases. From germline, CDR1 is SGHVS and CDR2 FNYEAQ. Trimming left V 1 base short and J 0 bases short, with 12 bases between. The CDR3 totals 16 residues. The CDR3 protein is CASSLGGREANYGYTF. DNA of the CDR3: TGTGCCAGCAGCTTAGGGGGCAGGGAGGCTAACTATGGCTACACCTTC.

V and J are TRBV5-1 and TRBJ2-3; D is perhaps TRBD1 (6 bases). The germline V and J ends were trimmed by 4 bases and 4 bases, with 16 bases remaining between them. Germline lookup yields CDR1 SGHRS and CDR2 YFSETQ. The CDR3 is 15 residues long. The CDR3 region has the DNA TGCGCCAGCAGCGCCGGGACACTCGCACCAGATACGCAGTATTTT. Its protein is CASSAGTLAPDTQYF. The variable domain in full, completed from reference TRBV5-1 and TRBJ2-3, reads KAGVTQTPRYLIKTRGQQVTLSCSPISGHRSVSWYQQTPGQGLQFLFEYFSETQRNKGNFPGRFSGRQFSNSRSEMNVSTLELGDSALYLCASSAGTLAPDTQYFGPGTRLTVL.

The chain couples TRBV29-1 to TRBJ1-5; 9 nucleotides agree with TRBD1. Germline values: CDR1 SQVTM, CDR2 ANQGSEA. The CDR3 totals 13 residues. V shed 7 bases, J shed 7 bases, and the junction held 8 bases outside the gene matches. CDR3 in amino acids: CSGGQGDGQPQHF. The CDR3 DNA sequence: TGCAGCGGGGGACAGGGCGATGGACAGCCCCAGCATTTT.

This clone is a singleton in its sample. This chain links TRBV19 with TRBJ1-1; tentative D call: TRBD1 (6 bases). This CDR3 is 15 amino acids long. Trimming removed 5 bases at V and 0 bases at J, with 13 bases between. The germline V gene has CDR1 LNHDA and CDR2 SQIVND (reference sequence). The CDR3 DNA sequence: TGTGCCAGTAGTCCCATAGGGGGGGTGAACACTGAAGCTTTCTTT. This encodes CASSPIGGVNTEAFF.

This clone came up once. This chain links TRBV9 with TRBJ1-4; no clear D. Trimming removed 4 bases from V and 0 bases from J, with 10 bases in between. CDR3 length: 15 residues. CDR1 is SGDLS, CDR2 YYNGEE, per germline. CDR3 protein: CASSTDGATNEKLFF. The DNA of the CDR3 is TGTGCCAGCAGCACCGACGGAGCAACTAATGAAAAACTGTTTTTT.

The genes are TRBV14 and TRBJ2-1; TRBD1 matches at 8 bases. J gave up 9 bases and V 4 bases, and 5 bases lay outside the gene matches. The V gene's germline CDR1 is SGHDN and CDR2 FVKESK. This CDR3 is 13 amino acids long. CDR3 sequence (DNA): TGTGCCAGCAGCCGCCGGACAGGGAGTGAGCAGTTCTTC. This codes for CASSRRTGSEQFF.

This clone is labeled medium-sized. The chain couples TRBV15 to TRBJ1-4; TRBD1 agrees at 10 bases. The V gene's germline CDR1 is LNHNV and CDR2 YYDKDF (reference sequence). The CDR3 contains 16 residues. V lost 0 bases to trimming and J lost 5 bases; unmatched junction nucleotides: 3. The CDR3 coding sequence is TGTGCCACCAGCAGAGAGGGGGGACAGGGGAATGAAAAACTGTTTTTT. This encodes CATSREGGQGNEKLFF.

This clone was picked up a small number of times. This rearrangement joins TRBV19 to TRBJ1-1, with 9 nucleotides matching TRBD1. Germline trimming cut 7 bases from V and 1 base from J; bases unmatched to any gene: 7. The CDR3 is 15 amino acids. Germline V gene data show CDR1 as LNHDA and CDR2 as SQIVND (reference sequence). CDR3 bases: TGTGCCAGTAATACCATGGGACAGGGGAACACTGAAGCTTTCTTT. It translates to CASNTMGQGNTEAFF.

The chain employs TRBV27 and TRBJ2-6; TRBD1 agrees at 7 bases. The CDR3 is 14 residues long. The germline V gene encodes CDR1 MNHEY and CDR2 SMNVEV (reference sequence). The V and J ends lost 7 bases and 2 bases, in that order; junction bases with no gene match: 2. CDR3 residues: CASTTGAGANVLTF. As DNA, the CDR3 is TGTGCCAGCACCACAGGGGCTGGGGCCAACGTCCTGACTTTC.

The chain has TRBV27 and TRBJ2-5; the match to TRBD2 covers 14 bases. The CDR3 has 17 amino acids. Trimming cost V 5 bases and J 3 bases; bases outside gene matches: 8. Per the germline V gene, CDR1 is MNHEY and CDR2 is SMNVEV (reference sequence). CDR3 DNA sequence: TGTGCCAGCAGTCCCTATGGGACTAGCGGGAGTAAAGAGACCCAGTACTTC. This codes for CASSPYGTSGSKETQYF.

The chain joins TRBV7-3 to TRBJ2-2, with 11 bases aligning to TRBD2. This CDR3 region has 16 residues. Germline-derived CDR1 and CDR2 are SGHTA and FQGTGA. J lost 6 bases, V lost 5 bases, and 8 bases had no gene match. As DNA, the CDR3 is TGTGCCAGCAGCCCCGGTAGTAGCGGGAGGGCCGGGGAGCTGTTTTTT. Translation gives CASSPGSSGRAGELFF.

The chain combines TRBV19 with TRBJ1-2; possible D gene TRBD1, 6 bases. Germline V gene sequence: CDR1 LNHDA, CDR2 SQIVND (reference sequence). The CDR3 runs 14 residues. Trimming left V 6 bases short and J 5 bases short, with 16 bases between. The CDR3 spells CASSLIQGSYGYTF. In DNA form, the CDR3 reads TGTGCCAGTAGCCTCATACAGGGCTCATATGGCTACACCTTC.

This sequence joins TRBV7-8 and TRBJ2-3; 9 nucleotides align to TRBD2. The V and J ends lost 6 bases and 5 bases, in that order; junction bases with no gene match: 15. Germline CDR1 reads SGHVS; CDR2 reads FQNEAQ. The CDR3 sequence is 17 residues long. CDR3 coding DNA: TGTGCCAGCAGACCGAAGCGAGTAGCGGGAGTTAAAGATACGCAGTATTTT. The encoded protein is CASRPKRVAGVKDTQYF.

V usage is TRBV7-6 and J usage is TRBJ2-5; a possible D gene is TRBD1 (6 bases). Germline CDR1 SGHVS, CDR2 FNYEAQ. The CDR3 sequence is 16 residues long. Deletions cut 6 bases from V and 3 bases from J, with 20 bases between. Written as DNA, the CDR3 is TGTGCCAGCAGATCATACCAGGGGAACCTAAAAGAGACCCAGTACTTC. Residues: CASRSYQGNLKETQYF. The whole variable domain, remainder taken from reference TRBV7-6 and TRBJ2-5, is GAGVSQSPRYKVTKRGQDVALRCDPISGHVSLYWYRQALGQGPEFLTYFNYEAQQDKSGLPNDRFSAERPEGSISTLTIQRTEQRDSAMYRCASRSYQGNLKETQYFGPGTRLLVL.

This chain uses TRBV11-3 with TRBJ2-7, with unresolved D. The germline CDR1 and CDR2 sequences are SGHNT and YENEEA. V gave up 5 bases and J gave up 3 bases, with 8 bases separating them. CDR3 length: 12 residues. The CDR3: CASSRERYEQYF. The CDR3 DNA reads as TGTGCCAGCAGCCGCGAGCGCTACGAGCAGTACTTC.

V usage is TRBV28 and J usage is TRBJ1-2, with D uncertain. Germline V CDR1 and CDR2: MDHEN, SYDVKM. The CDR3 sequence is 12 residues long. Trimming shortened V by 4 bases and J by 8 bases, and 11 bases separated the two germline ends. The CDR3 sequence: CASSSEVRGYTF. CDR3 DNA: TGTGCCAGCAGTTCTGAGGTTCGGGGCTACACCTTC.

This chain uses TRBV29-1 with TRBJ1-5, with 9 bases fitting TRBD1. V lost 4 bases to trimming and J lost 7 bases; unmatched junction nucleotides: 2. The CDR3 is 12 amino acids. The germline V gene has CDR1 SQVTM and CDR2 ANQGSEA. CDR3 amino acids: CSVGQGGQPQHF. The CDR3 DNA reads as TGCAGCGTTGGACAGGGGGGACAGCCCCAGCATTTT.

The chain is built from TRBV21-1 and TRBJ2-1; TRBD2, the D gene given by the table, was not confirmed from the DNA. TRBV21-1 is termed a pseudogene. The CDR3 extends over 16 amino acids. The CDR3 here is CASSPDREGSYNEQFF. Here the CDR3 DNA reads TGTGCCAGCAGCCCCGACCGGGAGGGCTCCTACAATGAGCAGTTCTTC.

V and J are TRBV6-5 and TRBJ2-3; 7 bases agree with TRBD1. V lost 8 bases, J lost 0 bases, and 8 bases stayed unmatched. Looked up from germline, CDR1 is MNHEY and CDR2 is SVGAGI. The CDR3 runs to 15 residues. Here the CDR3 DNA reads TGTGCCAGCCTCCGGGACAGAGAAAGCACAGATACGCAGTATTTT. As protein: CASLRDRESTDTQYF.

The chain is built from TRBV19 and TRBJ1-5, with 10 positions matching TRBD1. Germline trimming cut 3 bases from V and 0 bases from J; bases unmatched to any gene: 5. The length of the CDR3 is 17 residues. Germline V lookup: CDR1 LNHDA, CDR2 SQIVND (reference sequence). The chain's CDR3 is CASSIRDRGGSNQPQHF. CDR3 nucleotide sequence: TGTGCCAGTAGTATTCGGGACAGGGGCGGTAGCAATCAGCCCCAGCATTTT.

The gene calls are TRBV4-2 and TRBJ2-2; weak D call: TRBD2 (6 bases). The CDR3 has 18 residues. From germline, CDR1 is LGHNA and CDR2 YNFKEQ. Trimming pared 2 bases from V and 6 bases from J, leaving 22 bases between. CDR3 sequence: CASSQLGLREGRAGELFF. The CDR3 DNA sequence: TGTGCCAGCAGCCAACTCGGACTAAGAGAGGGCCGCGCCGGGGAGCTGTTTTTT.

The chain is built from TRBV18 and TRBJ2-1, with 7 nucleotides matching TRBD2. Germline V lookup: CDR1 KGHSH, CDR2 LQKENI. This CDR3 region has 15 residues. Unmatched junction bases numbered 5, after V lost 2 bases and J lost 4 bases. The CDR3 loop reads CASSPREGGYNEQFF. CDR3 nucleotides: TGTGCCAGCTCACCAAGGGAGGGAGGGTACAATGAGCAGTTCTTC.

A few counts support this clone. The gene calls are TRBV18 and TRBJ2-2; TRBD1 aligns across 7 bases. The germline CDR1 and CDR2 sequences are KGHSH and LQKENI. CDR3 length: 13 amino acids. V was pared by 3 bases and J by 7 bases, with 2 bases of the junction left unmatched. CDR3 loop: CASSPTGFGELFF. CDR3 nucleotides: TGTGCCAGCTCACCGACAGGGTTCGGGGAGCTGTTTTTT.

This rearrangement joins TRBV7-9 to TRBJ1-6; TRBD1 matches 7 bases. V was clipped by 3 bases and J by 7 bases; unmatched bases: 6. The CDR3 has 15 amino acids. CDR1 is SEHNR and CDR2 is FQNEAQ in the germline V gene (reference sequence). The chain's CDR3 is CASSFEGAANSPLHF. CDR3 nucleotide sequence: TGTGCCAGCAGCTTCGAGGGGGCCGCGAATTCACCCCTCCACTTT.